Listed here are 16 T cell receptor beta chains from one sample, sequenced in a study of cytomegalovirus exposure and HLA in healthy donors. The PCR ran on 60 Vbeta and 13 Jbeta primers. Here immunoSEQ multiplex PCR was the method, and the copy in TCRdb shows in-frame clones only, minus some. The sample includes some 120,000 clones, over 8.5% seen only once; the top ten take 5% to 6.5%. Sequencing input: PBMCs. These TCRs come from a woman aged 40-49 years in good health and CMV-seropositive.

The chain carries TRBV28 and TRBJ2-3; D ambiguous. The CDR3 extends over 12 amino acids. Germline V lookup: CDR1 MDHEN, CDR2 SYDVKM. Deletions cut 3 bases from V and 2 bases from J, with 3 bases between. The CDR3 DNA reads TGTGCCAGCAGTTTCTACACAGATACGCAGTATTTT. Amino acid sequence: CASSFYTDTQYF.

This clone was seen a few times. The same CDR3 can be traced to other DNA sequences in this sample. The chain combines TRBV5-1 with TRBJ1-1; 7 bases agree with TRBD1. V was clipped by 0 bases and J by 10 bases; unmatched bases: 6. The CDR3 is 13 amino acids. In germline, CDR1 is SGHRS, CDR2 YFSETQ. The CDR3, as DNA: TGCGCCAGCAGCTTGGAGCTGACAGGGACAGCTTTCTTT. This codes for CASSLELTGTAFF. Based on the CDR3 plus reference TRBV5-1 and TRBJ1-1, the full variable domain is KAGVTQTPRYLIKTRGQQVTLSCSPISGHRSVSWYQQTPGQGLQFLFEYFSETQRNKGNFPGRFSGRQFSNSRSEMNVSTLELGDSALYLCASSLELTGTAFFGQGTRLTVV.

This clone was counted a few times. J is TRBJ2-2 and V is TRBV9; D is unresolved. CDR1 is SGDLS, CDR2 YYNGEE, per germline. This CDR3 spans 12 amino acids. Trimming pared 0 bases from V and 7 bases from J, leaving 4 bases between. The CDR3 nucleotides read TGTGCCAGCAGCGTAGCTATCGGGGAGCTGTTTTTT. Its protein product is CASSVAIGELFF.

V gene TRBV6-5 combines with J gene TRBJ1-1; 10 bases map to TRBD1. The CDR3 has 15 amino acids. Germline V gene data show CDR1 as MNHEY and CDR2 as SVGAGI. V lost 6 bases to trimming and J lost 1 base; unmatched junction nucleotides: 5. Here the CDR3 reads CASSTGTGANTEAFF. Here the CDR3 DNA reads TGTGCCAGCAGCACCGGGACAGGGGCGAACACTGAAGCTTTCTTT.

The chain employs TRBV27 and TRBJ2-2, with 11 nucleotides matching TRBD1. V shed 6 bases and J 7 bases; nucleotides not matched to a gene: 4. Germline V gene data show CDR1 as MNHEY and CDR2 as SMNVEV (reference sequence). This CDR3 is 14 amino acids long. This chain's CDR3 is CASSLGQGVGELFF. For the CDR3, the DNA is TGTGCCAGCAGCTTGGGACAGGGGGTCGGGGAGCTGTTTTTT.

The table lists this clone with a few counts. The rearrangement links TRBV5-1 to TRBJ1-1; the match to TRBD1 covers 7 bases. The V gene end was trimmed by 4 bases and the J gene end by 5 bases; junction bases not matched to a gene: 11. CDR3 length: 15 residues. Germline V gene lookup returns CDR1 SGHRS and CDR2 YFSETQ. The CDR3 here is CASSPLQGRGTEAFF. The CDR3 nucleotides are TGCGCCAGCAGCCCGTTACAGGGGCGGGGAACTGAAGCTTTCTTT. The variable domain in full, completed from reference TRBV5-1 and TRBJ1-1, reads KAGVTQTPRYLIKTRGQQVTLSCSPISGHRSVSWYQQTPGQGLQFLFEYFSETQRNKGNFPGRFSGRQFSNSRSEMNVSTLELGDSALYLCASSPLQGRGTEAFFGQGTRLTVV.

The chain recombines TRBV6-1 with TRBJ2-1; maybe TRBD1 (6 bases). The CDR3 totals 14 residues. The germline V and J ends were trimmed by 3 bases and 6 bases, with 12 bases remaining between them. Germline V gives CDR1 MNHNS, CDR2 SASEGT. CDR3 DNA sequence: TGTGCCAGCAGTGATACAGGGTTGACCAATGAGCAGTTCTTC. This encodes CASSDTGLTNEQFF.

The CDR3: CASSDREVYEQYF. CDR3 nucleotide sequence: TGTGCCAGTTCCGACAGGGAAGTATACGAGCAGTACTTC. This chain uses TRBV6-1 with TRBJ2-7, with 7 positions matching TRBD1. V dropped 9 bases and J dropped 4; count of bases not matched to a gene: 9. The CDR3 length is 13 residues. Germline V gene lookup returns CDR1 MNHNS and CDR2 SASEGT.

The chain employs TRBV19 and TRBJ2-2; possible D gene TRBD1, 5 bases. The CDR3 is 15 residues long. Germline-derived CDR1 and CDR2 are LNHDA and SQIVND (reference sequence). V was pared by 1 base and J by 6 bases, with 12 bases between. CDR3 sequence reads: CASSIGGLGPGELFF. The CDR3 DNA reads as TGTGCCAGTAGTATAGGGGGCCTCGGTCCCGGGGAGCTGTTTTTT.

The chain couples TRBV2 to TRBJ1-5; 10 nucleotides agree with TRBD1. After removal of 6 bases from V and 5 bases from J, the junction contained 10 bases not matched to a gene. The CDR3 has 16 amino acids. Germline lookup yields CDR1 SNHLY and CDR2 FYNNEI. The CDR3 DNA sequence: TGTGCCAGCAGACCCTTTGGACAGGGGGAGGATCAGCCCCAGCATTTT. Protein product: CASRPFGQGEDQPQHF.

This clone was detected only a few times. The chain uses TRBV11-2 and TRBJ1-1; D gene ambiguous. Trimming removed 3 bases at V and 6 bases at J, with 17 bases between. The CDR3 has 15 amino acids. CDR1 is SGHAT and CDR2 is FQNNGV in the germline V gene. DNA of the CDR3: TGTGCCAGCAGCTTCCCCTTCCCCGGGGAGGCTGAAGCTTTCTTT. Residues: CASSFPFPGEAEAFF.

V and J are TRBV30 and TRBJ1-1; 7 bases agree with TRBD1. The V gene end was trimmed by 1 base and the J gene end by 0 bases; junction bases not matched to a gene: 5. Germline CDR1 and CDR2: GTSNPN and SVGIG (reference sequence). This CDR3 has 15 residues. The CDR3 DNA follows: TGTGCCTGGAGTGGAGGACAGGTCATGAACACTGAAGCTTTCTTT. It encodes CAWSGGQVMNTEAFF.

This clone has just a few counts. This chain connects TRBV19 to TRBJ2-3; 10 bases fit TRBD2. This CDR3 comprises 15 residues. Germline V gene lookup returns CDR1 LNHDA and CDR2 SQIVND (reference sequence). The junction had 4 bases not matched to a gene; V was cut back by 7 bases and J by 0 bases. CDR3 nucleotides: TGTGCCAGTACTGCTAGCGGGGGTAGCACAGATACGCAGTATTTT. Protein sequence: CASTASGGSTDTQYF.

This clone has a handful of counts. The J gene is TRBJ1-5, the V gene TRBV7-9; D is unclear. Germline V gene lookup returns CDR1 SEHNR and CDR2 FQNEAQ (reference sequence). The CDR3 is 15 amino acids. The germline V and J ends were trimmed by 2 bases and 3 bases, with 11 bases remaining between them. Written as DNA, the CDR3 is TGTGCCAGCAGCTTAACCGGGAATCCCAATCAGCCCCAGCATTTT. Encoded protein: CASSLTGNPNQPQHF.

This clone was seen more than once but under ten times. The J gene is TRBJ1-1, the V gene TRBV7-9; D possibly corresponds to TRBD1 (5 bases). V was cut by 4 bases and J by 1 base, with 10 bases left in between. CDR1 is SEHNR and CDR2 is FQNEAQ in the germline V gene (reference sequence). This CDR3 spans 14 amino acids. The CDR3 region has the DNA TGTGCCAGCAGCTCAAATCAGGGGAACACTGAAGCTTTCTTT. Protein sequence: CASSSNQGNTEAFF.

This clone appeared a few times. The chain recombines TRBV4-1 with TRBJ2-3, with 11 nucleotides matching TRBD2. CDR1 is MGHRA, CDR2 YSYEKL, per germline. The CDR3 extends over 17 amino acids. V shed 4 bases and J 1 base; nucleotides not matched to a gene: 7. The DNA for the CDR3 is TGCGCCAGCAGCCGCCCGACTAGCGGGGCCCGCACAGATACGCAGTATTTT. Amino acids: CASSRPTSGARTDTQYF.